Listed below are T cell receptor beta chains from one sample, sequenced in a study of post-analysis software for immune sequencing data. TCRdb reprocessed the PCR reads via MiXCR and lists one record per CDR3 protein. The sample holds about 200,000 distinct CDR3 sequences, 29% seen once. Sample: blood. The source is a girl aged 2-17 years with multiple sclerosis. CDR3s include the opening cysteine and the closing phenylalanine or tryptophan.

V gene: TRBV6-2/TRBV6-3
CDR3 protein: CASSRTGLAGVSSYNEQFF

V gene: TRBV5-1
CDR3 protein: CASSLVGVGNEQYF

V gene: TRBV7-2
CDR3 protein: CASSPRGVSYNEQFF

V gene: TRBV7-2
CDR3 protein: CASSLDPQETQYF

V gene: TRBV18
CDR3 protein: CASSRDRAEAFF

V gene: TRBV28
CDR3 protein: CASSLLRQGWYEQYF

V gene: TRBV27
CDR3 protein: CASRLGQGSYNEQFF

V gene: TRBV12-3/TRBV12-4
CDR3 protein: CASGLEQPQHF

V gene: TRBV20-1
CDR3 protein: CSAPVQSSYNSPLHF

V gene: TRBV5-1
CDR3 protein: CASSFDPGQGDYGYTF

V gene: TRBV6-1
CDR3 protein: CASSPLAGVRTGAYEQYF

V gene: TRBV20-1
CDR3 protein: CSARDGRGGYGYTF

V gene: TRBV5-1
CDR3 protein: CASGPRSYNEQFF

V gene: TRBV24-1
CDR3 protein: CATSDFSGTEYQETQYF

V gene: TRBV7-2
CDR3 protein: CASSRETGNTEAFF